These T cell receptor beta chains were read from a single sample in a study of lymphopenia after photon versus proton radiotherapy. Generated by immunoSEQ multiplex PCR, the TCRdb table keeps only in-frame clones and is missing some. Here the sample spans 150,000 to 200,000 clones, about 85% being singletons. The sequences come from peripheral blood, collected from a patient treated with photon-based radiotherapy. The receptors were sampled from a man aged 50 or older with gastric cancer. CDR3s include the opening cysteine and the closing phenylalanine or tryptophan. The D gene is left open where the match is weak. Only part of the rows carry a size: once, few, many, or a class if the clone is expanded.

D,V,size,J,DNA,CDR3
.,TRBV7-8,.,TRBJ1-1,TGTGCCAGCAGCTTAGAGCGGAACACTGAAGCTTTCTTT,CASSLERNTEAFF
.,TRBV27,.,TRBJ2-3,TGTGCCAGCAGGCGGGACTTTAGCGATACGGCAGATACGCAGTATTTT,CASRRDFSDTADTQYF
.,TRBV15,.,TRBJ2-7,TGTGCCACCAGCAGAGATTGGGGCTTTTCCTACGAGCAGTACTTC,CATSRDWGFSYEQYF
.,TRBV30,.,TRBJ1-4,TGTGCCTGGAGTGCTTTTGGTGAAAAACTGTTTTTT,CAWSAFGEKLFF
.,TRBV30,few,TRBJ1-1,TGTGCCTGGAGTGGTGATAGCAGGTTGAACACTGAAGCTTTCTTT,CAWSGDSRLNTEAFF
TRBD2,TRBV28,.,TRBJ2-7,TGTGCCAGCAGGAGGACTAGCGGGACCTACGAGCAGTACTTC,CASRRTSGTYEQYF
.,TRBV6-5,.,TRBJ2-5,TGTGCCAGCAGACCAACTTGGGACAACCAAGAGACCCAGTACTTC,CASRPTWDNQETQYF
TRBD1,TRBV5-1,.,TRBJ2-1,TGCGCCAGCAGCCGGAGGGACAGGACCAATGAGCAGTTCTTC,CASSRRDRTNEQFF
TRBD1,TRBV7-9,.,TRBJ2-1,TGTGCCAGCAGTTTACAGGGGGGCGGGATGGTCTTC,CASSLQGGGMVF
.,TRBV9,.,TRBJ2-4,TGTGCCAGCAGCGTATCGGGTTCCCAAAACATTCAGTACTTC,CASSVSGSQNIQYF
.,TRBV28,.,TRBJ1-2,TGTGCCAGTAGTAGACGGACCTATGGCTACACCTTC,CASSRRTYGYTF
.,TRBV7-9,.,TRBJ2-1,TGTGCCAGCAGCCCCCTCGGCGAGGGGTCCTACAATGAGCAGTTCTTC,CASSPLGEGSYNEQFF
.,TRBV6-5,.,TRBJ1-2,TGTGCCAGCAGTTACTCGGTACAGGGCGCCTATGGCTACACCTTC,CASSYSVQGAYGYTF
.,TRBV10-3,.,TRBJ2-7,TGTGCCATCAGTGAGGACGTTTCCTACGAGCAGTACTTC,CAISEDVSYEQYF
.,TRBV5-6,.,TRBJ2-5,TGTGCCAGCAGGCATGGTAGGGGATCAACACAAGAGACCCAGTACTTC,CASRHGRGSTQETQYF
.,TRBV2,.,TRBJ1-4,TGTGCCAGCAGTCCCCCCAGGGTGACTAATGAAAAACTGTTTTTT,CASSPPRVTNEKLFF
TRBD1,TRBV5-1,few,TRBJ2-2,TGCGCCAGCAGGCCCGGGACAGCGAACACCGGGGAGCTGTTTTTT,CASRPGTANTGELFF
.,TRBV15,.,TRBJ1-4,TGTGCCACCAGCAGAGATGGGACGGCCACTAATGAAAAACTGTTTTTT,CATSRDGTATNEKLFF
.,TRBV19,once,TRBJ1-5,TGTGCCAGTAGTCTCGAGACGGAAAGCAATCAGCCCCAGCATTTT,CASSLETESNQPQHF
.,TRBV7-9,.,TRBJ1-5,TGTGCCAGCAGCCCCACAGGGATCCAGCCCCAGCATTTT,CASSPTGIQPQHF
TRBD1,TRBV7-9,.,TRBJ2-7,TGTGCCAGCAGCTTAGTGGAGACAGGGGGCAGCTACGAGCAGTACTTC,CASSLVETGGSYEQYF
TRBD2,TRBV7-6,.,TRBJ2-1,TGTGCCAGCAGCCCAAAGAAGCCCGAGGTGGTAGCGGGAGGTAGCTCCTACAATGAGCAGTTCTTC,CASSPKKPEVVAGGSSYNEQFF
.,TRBV19,.,TRBJ2-3,TGTGCCAGTAGGACAACAGATACGCAGTATTTT,CASRTTDTQYF
.,TRBV5-4,.,TRBJ1-3,TGTGCCAGCAGCCCCCAGGGCCATCTCGACGGAAACACCATATATTTT,CASSPQGHLDGNTIYF
.,TRBV7-2,.,TRBJ1-1,TGTGCCAGCACCTCACGGATCGGGAAAGCTTTCTTT,CASTSRIGKAFF
TRBD1,TRBV5-1,.,TRBJ1-2,TGCGCCAGCAGCGAGGGACAGCTGGTCTACACCTTC,CASSEGQLVYTF
.,TRBV5-6,.,TRBJ2-2,TGTGCCAGCAGCTTGGTGGCAGGATCGAACACCGGGGAGCTGTTTTTT,CASSLVAGSNTGELFF
TRBD2,TRBV28,once,TRBJ2-3,TGTGCCAGCAGGTTGTGGGGGCCCCCTCCCCAGACTAGCGGGAGATTAGATACGCAGTATTTT,CASRLWGPPPQTSGRLDTQYF
TRBD1,TRBV11-2,once,TRBJ2-7,TGTGCCAGCAGCTTAGGGGGACAGGGATTTTACGAGCAGTACTTC,CASSLGGQGFYEQYF
TRBD1,TRBV7-2,.,TRBJ2-7,TGTGCCAGCAGCTTAATAGGGACAGGGAAATCCGAGCAGTACTTC,CASSLIGTGKSEQYF
TRBD2,TRBV19,once,TRBJ2-2,TGTGCCAGCAGACTAGCGGGGAGGAGGACGAACACCGGGGAGCTGTTTTTT,CASRLAGRRTNTGELFF
TRBD1,TRBV5-6,once,TRBJ2-7,TGTGCCAGCAGCAAGATCCCGGGACAGAGGCCCTACGAGCAGTACTTC,CASSKIPGQRPYEQYF
TRBD1,TRBV6-5,.,TRBJ1-4,TGTGCCAGCAGTTACGGGACAGTGGGTGAAAAACTGTTTTTT,CASSYGTVGEKLFF
TRBD1,TRBV29-1,few,TRBJ2-5,TGCAGCGTGGGACCTACAGGGGCAGAGACCCAGTACTTC,CSVGPTGAETQYF
TRBD1,TRBV30,.,TRBJ2-7,TGTGCCTGGAGTTCCTCAACAGGGGTCCTCTCCTTCTACGAGCAGTACTTC,CAWSSSTGVLSFYEQYF
TRBD1,TRBV4-1,.,TRBJ2-5,TGCGCCAGCAGCCAACGACAGGGGAACCAAGAGACCCAGTACTTC,CASSQRQGNQETQYF